Below, one T cell receptor (beta chain) is given with its context. This sample is part of a study of blood T cells in healthy people across ages. The V end lost 2 bases, the J end lost 3 bases, and 6 bases lay between the germline ends. Germline V CDR1 and CDR2: SGHRS, YFSETQ. The CDR3 has 13 amino acids. Primers used in a second PCR of roughly 6 to 12 cycles were a sample-barcoded 5' primer and a J-beta primer mix. TCRdb reprocessed the 5' RACE reads via MiXCR and lists one record per CDR3 protein. The table lists about 510,000 distinct CDR3 sequences, around a quarter of them singletons, with approximately 3.6% in the top ten. This sample also appeared in a second study, on T cells of mothers and their children. That source reports: Similar effects of thymic selection on TCR recombination output were recorded in related and unrelated pairs.

The chain has TRBV5-1 and TRBJ2-1; D is undetermined. The sample was blood. The source is a boy between 2 and 10 years old in good health. In DNA, the CDR3 is TGCGCCAGCAGCTTTTCGGACTACAATGAGCAGTTCTTC. It translates to CASSFSDYNEQFF.